The present T cell receptor beta chain was sequenced within a study of blood T cell repertoires in COVID-19. Sequencing used immunoSEQ multiplex PCR; TCRdb keeps in-frame clones, though not all of them. The table lists tens of thousands of clones, 65% to 85% of them singletons. The CDR3 length is 14 residues. Germline-derived CDR1 and CDR2 are SQVTM and ANQGSEA. Trimming cost V 5 bases and J 2 bases; bases outside gene matches: 7. The source material was peripheral blood. The chain has TRBV29-1 and TRBJ2-7; 9 bases fit TRBD1. This TCR was sampled from an elderly woman with COVID-19, enrolled during active disease. The CDR3 is CSVWGTGLTYEQYF. DNA for the CDR3: TGCAGCGTTTGGGGGACAGGGTTAACCTACGAGCAGTACTTC.